Sequencing of this T cell receptor (beta chain) was carried out in a study of T cell repertoires in cytomegalovirus infection. About the study: It was the public TCR beta signatures that indicated both CMV infection and matching HLA type. Notes on the study in general: The ex vivo response was dominated by HLA-C-restricted CMV-specific TCR beta clonotypes.

V lost 6 bases and J lost 0, with 14 bases in between. This CDR3 has 15 residues. A word on this clonotype: Its specificity is not known.

TCRdb re-derived calls from the reads in MiXCR, one entry per CDR3 protein. In the table there are fewer than 250,000 distinct CDR3 sequences, 9% to 15% of which are singletons. This TCR came from a human donor in good health (CMV status not recorded). Some clones in this sample may be carry-over from other donors' samples. The chain recombines TRBV12-3 or TRBV12-4 with TRBJ1-1, with D hard to call. Sequencing was carried out using PBMCs. CDR3 region: CASRTTNGMNTEAFF. For the CDR3, the DNA is TGTGCCAGCAGGACAACGAATGGGATGAACACTGAAGCTTTCTTT.